These T cell receptor beta chains were read from a single sample in a study of T cells after yellow fever vaccination. Using its own MiXCR run on the 5' RACE reads, TCRdb lists one record per CDR3 protein. The table records a few hundred thousand distinct CDR3 sequences, 6.9% of them present only once. Sequencing was performed on CD4+ T cells sorted from PBMCs, taken 15 days after the yellow fever booster vaccination. The receptors derive from a young man who received the YFV17D yellow fever vaccine. Both conserved end residues are part of each CDR3. Each record gives: CDR3 protein, D gene, V gene, J gene, clone size. The D gene is left open where the match is weak. Clone size, where shown, is once, few, many, or a class for clones that have expanded.

CDR3 protein: CASSSRQGAGYKETQYF
D gene: TRBD1
V gene: TRBV7-2
J gene: TRBJ2-5
clone size: NA

CDR3 protein: CSASQFSLSYNEQFF
D gene: NA
V gene: TRBV20-1
J gene: TRBJ2-1
clone size: many

CDR3 protein: CASSQGHGTPNAPLHF
D gene: NA
V gene: TRBV11-2
J gene: TRBJ1-6
clone size: NA

CDR3 protein: CASSAGQGFTGGLFF
D gene: TRBD1
V gene: TRBV27
J gene: TRBJ2-2
clone size: NA

CDR3 protein: CSARWGGVETQYF
D gene: TRBD2
V gene: TRBV20-1
J gene: TRBJ2-5
clone size: few

CDR3 protein: CASSTSGAYTGELFF
D gene: NA
V gene: TRBV5-1
J gene: TRBJ2-2
clone size: NA

CDR3 protein: CASNPSDSDTQYF
D gene: NA
V gene: TRBV9
J gene: TRBJ2-3
clone size: few

CDR3 protein: CASSPLGTAFQETQYF
D gene: TRBD1
V gene: TRBV5-6
J gene: TRBJ2-5
clone size: few

CDR3 protein: CASSPGLLNTEAFF
D gene: NA
V gene: TRBV5-1
J gene: TRBJ1-1
clone size: many

CDR3 protein: CASSSGEADGELFF
D gene: NA
V gene: TRBV5-1
J gene: TRBJ1-4
clone size: NA

CDR3 protein: CATSDPYRGGYTF
D gene: TRBD1
V gene: TRBV24-1
J gene: TRBJ1-2
clone size: few

CDR3 protein: CASSPSVPYGNTIYF
D gene: NA
V gene: TRBV7-2
J gene: TRBJ1-3
clone size: many

CDR3 protein: CSASRTSGSTDTQYF
D gene: TRBD2
V gene: TRBV20-1
J gene: TRBJ2-3
clone size: many

CDR3 protein: CSARPGQGVQPQHF
D gene: TRBD1
V gene: TRBV20-1
J gene: TRBJ1-5
clone size: few

CDR3 protein: CASSEGLAGGAEQFF
D gene: TRBD2
V gene: TRBV5-1
J gene: TRBJ2-1
clone size: many

CDR3 protein: CASSLQTGKVHEQYF
D gene: TRBD1
V gene: TRBV27
J gene: TRBJ2-7
clone size: few

CDR3 protein: CASRRQGSKSYNSPLHF
D gene: TRBD1
V gene: TRBV6-1
J gene: TRBJ1-6
clone size: few

CDR3 protein: CASSLEGEQFF
D gene: NA
V gene: TRBV5-1
J gene: TRBJ2-1
clone size: many

CDR3 protein: CSASHGIYNQPQHF
D gene: NA
V gene: TRBV20-1
J gene: TRBJ1-5
clone size: NA

CDR3 protein: CASSIDRVNEQFF
D gene: TRBD1
V gene: TRBV5-1
J gene: TRBJ2-1
clone size: few

CDR3 protein: CASSLEGGSYEQYF
D gene: NA
V gene: TRBV5-1
J gene: TRBJ2-7
clone size: many

CDR3 protein: CASTLGTGNPTTEAFF
D gene: TRBD1
V gene: TRBV5-1
J gene: TRBJ1-1
clone size: few

CDR3 protein: CASSQEGLAGPYNEQFF
D gene: TRBD2
V gene: TRBV4-2
J gene: TRBJ2-1
clone size: few